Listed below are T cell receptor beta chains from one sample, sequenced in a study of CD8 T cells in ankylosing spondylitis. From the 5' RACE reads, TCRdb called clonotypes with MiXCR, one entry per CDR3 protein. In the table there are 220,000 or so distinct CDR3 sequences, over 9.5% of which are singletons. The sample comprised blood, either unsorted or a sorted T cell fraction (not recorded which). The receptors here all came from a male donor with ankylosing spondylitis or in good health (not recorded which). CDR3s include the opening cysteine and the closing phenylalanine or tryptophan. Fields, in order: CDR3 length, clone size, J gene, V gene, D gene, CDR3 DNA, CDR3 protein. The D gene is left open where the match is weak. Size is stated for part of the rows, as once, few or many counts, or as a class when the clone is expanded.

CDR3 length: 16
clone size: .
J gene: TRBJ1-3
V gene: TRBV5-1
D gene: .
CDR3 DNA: TGCGCCAGCAGCTTGGACCCCCGCGACATCGTAAACACCATATATTTT
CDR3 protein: CASSLDPRDIVNTIYF

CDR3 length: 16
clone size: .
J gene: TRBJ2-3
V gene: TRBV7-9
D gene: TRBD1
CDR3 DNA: TGTGCCAGCAGCTTCCCGAAGGCAGGGGGCATAGATACGCAGTATTTT
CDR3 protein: CASSFPKAGGIDTQYF

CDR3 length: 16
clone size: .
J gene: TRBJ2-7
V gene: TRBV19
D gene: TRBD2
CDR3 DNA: TGTGCCAGTAGTAACGGACTAGCGGGGGTTCCCTACGAGCAGTACTTC
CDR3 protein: CASSNGLAGVPYEQYF

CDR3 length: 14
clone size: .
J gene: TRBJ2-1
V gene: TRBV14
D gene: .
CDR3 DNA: TGTGCCAGCAGCCAAGTCGTGCGCGCGAATGAGCAGTTCTTC
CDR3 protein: CASSQVVRANEQFF

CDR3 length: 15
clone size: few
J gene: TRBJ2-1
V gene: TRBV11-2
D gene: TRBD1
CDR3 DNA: TGTGCCAGCAGCTCAACAGGGGTAAGGAGCAATGAGCAGTTCTTC
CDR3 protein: CASSSTGVRSNEQFF

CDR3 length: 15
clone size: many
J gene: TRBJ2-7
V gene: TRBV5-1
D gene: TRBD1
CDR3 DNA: TGCGCCAGCAGCTCAAGACAGGGGGCGAGCTACGAGCAGTACTTC
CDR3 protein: CASSSRQGASYEQYF

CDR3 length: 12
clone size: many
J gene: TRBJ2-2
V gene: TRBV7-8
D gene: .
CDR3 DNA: TGTGCCAGCGGGCTGAACACCGGGGAGCTGTTTTTT
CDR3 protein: CASGLNTGELFF

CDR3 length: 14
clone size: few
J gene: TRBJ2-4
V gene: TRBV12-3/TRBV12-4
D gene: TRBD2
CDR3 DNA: TGTGCCAGCGGAGGCGGGGGGAACAAAAACATTCAGTACTTC
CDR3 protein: CASGGGGNKNIQYF

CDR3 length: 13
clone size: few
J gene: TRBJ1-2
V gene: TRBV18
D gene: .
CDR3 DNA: TGTGCCAGCTCACCAGCAGGGATCAAAGGCTACACCTTC
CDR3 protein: CASSPAGIKGYTF

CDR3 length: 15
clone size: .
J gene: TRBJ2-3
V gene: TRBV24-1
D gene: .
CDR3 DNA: TGTGCCACCAGTGCCCCTGGCAACAGGGTAGATACGCAGTATTTT
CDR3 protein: CATSAPGNRVDTQYF

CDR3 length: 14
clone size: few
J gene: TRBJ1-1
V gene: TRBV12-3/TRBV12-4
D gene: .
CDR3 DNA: TGTGCCAGCAGCCTCAACCGGGCCTCAGCTGAAGCTTTCTTT
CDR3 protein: CASSLNRASAEAFF

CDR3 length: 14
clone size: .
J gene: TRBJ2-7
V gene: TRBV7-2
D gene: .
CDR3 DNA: TGTGCCAGCAGCTTAAGGAGCGGGCACTACGAGCAGTACTTC
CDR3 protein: CASSLRSGHYEQYF

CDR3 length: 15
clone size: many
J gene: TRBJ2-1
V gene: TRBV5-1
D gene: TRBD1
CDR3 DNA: TGCGCCAGCAGCGATCAGGGGGAATCCTACAATGAGCAGTTCTTC
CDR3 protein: CASSDQGESYNEQFF

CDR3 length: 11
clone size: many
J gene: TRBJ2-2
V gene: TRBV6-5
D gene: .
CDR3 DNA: TGTGCCAGCAGGAAGGACGGGGAGCTGTTTTTT
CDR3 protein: CASRKDGELFF

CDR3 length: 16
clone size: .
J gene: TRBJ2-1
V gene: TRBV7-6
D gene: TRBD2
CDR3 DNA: TGTGCCAGCAGCTTAGGCGGGGGGGCCCCCTACAATGAGCAGTTCTTC
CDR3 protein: CASSLGGGAPYNEQFF

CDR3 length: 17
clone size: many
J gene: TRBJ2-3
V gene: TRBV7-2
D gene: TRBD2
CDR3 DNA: TGTGCCAGCAGCCCAAAACTAACGGGGGGGCCAACAGATACGCAGTATTTT
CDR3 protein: CASSPKLTGGPTDTQYF

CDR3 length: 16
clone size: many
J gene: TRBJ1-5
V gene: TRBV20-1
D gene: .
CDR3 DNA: TGCAGTGCTAGCATAGGAGGGGTTCTTAGCAATCAGCCCCAGCATTTT
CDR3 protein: CSASIGGVLSNQPQHF

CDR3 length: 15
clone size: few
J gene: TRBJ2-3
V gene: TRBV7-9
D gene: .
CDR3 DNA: TGTGCCAGCAGCCAATATTCGGGGGCCACAGATACGCAGTATTTT
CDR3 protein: CASSQYSGATDTQYF

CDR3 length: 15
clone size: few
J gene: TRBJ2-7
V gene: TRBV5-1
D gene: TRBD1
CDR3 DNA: TGCGCCAGCAGCTTGACAGGGGGCCAAATCGGGGATCAGTACTTC
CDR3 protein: CASSLTGGQIGDQYF

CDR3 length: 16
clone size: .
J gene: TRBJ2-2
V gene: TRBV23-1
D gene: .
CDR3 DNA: TGCGCCAGCAGTCAAACCCCGGGCGACGCCCCCGGGGAGCTGTTTTTT
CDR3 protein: CASSQTPGDAPGELFF

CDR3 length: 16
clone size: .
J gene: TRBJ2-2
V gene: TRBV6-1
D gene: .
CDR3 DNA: TGTGCCACCGGAGGGCAGGGGGGTTCGGGAACCGGGGAGCTGTTTTTT
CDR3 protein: CATGGQGGSGTGELFF

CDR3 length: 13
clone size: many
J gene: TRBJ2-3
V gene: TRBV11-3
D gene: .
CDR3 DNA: TGTGCCAGCAGCGGGTACTCCACAGATACGCAGTATTTT
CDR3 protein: CASSGYSTDTQYF

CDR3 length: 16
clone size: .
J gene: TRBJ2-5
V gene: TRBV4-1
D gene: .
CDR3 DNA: TGCGCCAGCAGCCAGCCCTCTCCCGGGGGAATAGAGACCCAGTACTTC
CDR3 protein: CASSQPSPGGIETQYF

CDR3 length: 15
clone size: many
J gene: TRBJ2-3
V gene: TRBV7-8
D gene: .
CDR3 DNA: TGTGCCAGCAGCTTAAGAGTACTTAGCACAGATACGCAGTATTTT
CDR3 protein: CASSLRVLSTDTQYF

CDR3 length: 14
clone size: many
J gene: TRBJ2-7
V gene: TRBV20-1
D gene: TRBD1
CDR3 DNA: TGCAGTGCTAGAGGGCACAGGGGGTCTCACGAGCAGTACTTC
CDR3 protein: CSARGHRGSHEQYF

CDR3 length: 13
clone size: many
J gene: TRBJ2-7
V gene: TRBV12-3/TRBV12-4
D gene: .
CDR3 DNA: TGTGCCAGCACCCCCACGGACGGCTACGAGCAGTACTTC
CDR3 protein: CASTPTDGYEQYF

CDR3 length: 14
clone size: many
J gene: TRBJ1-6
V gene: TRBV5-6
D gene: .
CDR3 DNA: TGTGCCAGCAGCTTGGGTCGGGGTAATTCACCCCTCCACTTT
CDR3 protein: CASSLGRGNSPLHF

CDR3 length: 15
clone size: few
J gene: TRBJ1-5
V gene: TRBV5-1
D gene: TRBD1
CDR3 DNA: TGCGCCAGCAGCTTGGATACAGGGGGATCTCAGCCCCAGCATTTT
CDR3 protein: CASSLDTGGSQPQHF

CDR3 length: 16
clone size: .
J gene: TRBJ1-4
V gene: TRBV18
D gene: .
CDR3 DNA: TGTGCCAGCTCACCTCGGGTGGCCTCAACTAATGAAAAACTGTTTTTT
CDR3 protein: CASSPRVASTNEKLFF

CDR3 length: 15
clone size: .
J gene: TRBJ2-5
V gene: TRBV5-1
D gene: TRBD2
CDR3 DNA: TGCGCCAGCAGCTCTGGACTAGTTGCGCAAGAGACCCAGTACTTC
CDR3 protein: CASSSGLVAQETQYF

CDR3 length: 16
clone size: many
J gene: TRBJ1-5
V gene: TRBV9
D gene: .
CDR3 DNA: TGTGCCAGCAGCGTAGGGGCAGGGAATAGCAATCAGCCCCAGCATTTT
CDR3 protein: CASSVGAGNSNQPQHF

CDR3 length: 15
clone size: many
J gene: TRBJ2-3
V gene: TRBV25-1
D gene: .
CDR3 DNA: TGTGCCAGTGAGCCCGGGATAAGGGTTACAGATACGCAGTATTTT
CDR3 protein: CASEPGIRVTDTQYF

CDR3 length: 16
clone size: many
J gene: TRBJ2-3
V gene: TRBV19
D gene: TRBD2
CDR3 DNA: TGTGCCAGTAGTCCCGGACTAGCGGGGAGGACAGATACGCAGTATTTT
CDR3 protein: CASSPGLAGRTDTQYF

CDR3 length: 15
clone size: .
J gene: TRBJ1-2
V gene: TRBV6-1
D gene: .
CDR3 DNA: TGTGCCAGCAGTGAATACGTCAGTACCCTTCATGGCTACACCTTC
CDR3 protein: CASSEYVSTLHGYTF

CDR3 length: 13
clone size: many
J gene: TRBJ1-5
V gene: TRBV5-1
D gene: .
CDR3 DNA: TGCGCCAGCAGCTTTGATATAAATCAGCCCCAGCATTTT
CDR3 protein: CASSFDINQPQHF

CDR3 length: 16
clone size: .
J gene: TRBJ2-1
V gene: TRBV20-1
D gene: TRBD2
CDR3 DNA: TGCAGTGCTAGAGATCCCCGCGGGGGGGCCTACAATGAGCAGTTCTTC
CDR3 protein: CSARDPRGGAYNEQFF

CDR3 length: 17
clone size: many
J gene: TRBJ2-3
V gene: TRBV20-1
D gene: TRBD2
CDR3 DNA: TGCAGTGCTCCCTCGGGACTAGCCGATTGGAGCACAGATACGCAGTATTTT
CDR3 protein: CSAPSGLADWSTDTQYF

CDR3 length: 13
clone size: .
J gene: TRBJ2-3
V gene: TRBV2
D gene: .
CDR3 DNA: TGTGCCAGCACCCTGAACGTGATAGATACGCAGTATTTT
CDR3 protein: CASTLNVIDTQYF

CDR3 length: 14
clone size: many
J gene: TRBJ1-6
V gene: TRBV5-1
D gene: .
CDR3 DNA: TGCGCCAGCAGCTTCGGAGACTTTAATTCACCCCTCCACTTT
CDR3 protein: CASSFGDFNSPLHF

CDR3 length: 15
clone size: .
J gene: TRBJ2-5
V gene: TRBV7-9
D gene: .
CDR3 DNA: TGTGCCAGCAGCAAAACGGGACAAATCCAAGAGACCCAGTACTTC
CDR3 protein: CASSKTGQIQETQYF

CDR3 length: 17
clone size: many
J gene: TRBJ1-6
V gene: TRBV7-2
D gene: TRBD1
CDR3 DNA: TGTGCCAGCAGGTTGGGGACAGCGAGCTCCTATAATTCACCCCTCCACTTT
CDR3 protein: CASRLGTASSYNSPLHF

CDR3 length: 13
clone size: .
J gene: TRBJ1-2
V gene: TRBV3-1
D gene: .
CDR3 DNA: TGTGCCAGCAGCCAGAGTTTGGCGGTCGGCTACACCTTC
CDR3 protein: CASSQSLAVGYTF

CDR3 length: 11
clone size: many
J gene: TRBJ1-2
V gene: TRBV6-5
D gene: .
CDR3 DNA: TGTGCCAGCAGAGAAAACTATGGCTACACCTTC
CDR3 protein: CASRENYGYTF

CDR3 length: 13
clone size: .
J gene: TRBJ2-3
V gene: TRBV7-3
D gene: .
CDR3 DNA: TGTGCCAGCAGCTCACCCGGGGAATATACGCAGTATTTT
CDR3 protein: CASSSPGEYTQYF

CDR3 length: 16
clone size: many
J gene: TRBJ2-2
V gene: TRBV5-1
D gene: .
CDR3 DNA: TGCGCCAGCAGCTTGGAGCTGCCACTCCCCTCCGGGGAGCTGTTTTTT
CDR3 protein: CASSLELPLPSGELFF

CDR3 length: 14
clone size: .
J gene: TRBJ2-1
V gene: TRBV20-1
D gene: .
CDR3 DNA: TGCAGTGCTACCCTACCGGGGGTCTACAATGAGCAGTTCTTC
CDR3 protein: CSATLPGVYNEQFF

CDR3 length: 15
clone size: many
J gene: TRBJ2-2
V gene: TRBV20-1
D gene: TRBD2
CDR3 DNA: TGCAGTGCTAGAGATCCGCGGGGGGACACCGGGGAGCTGTTTTTT
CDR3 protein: CSARDPRGDTGELFF

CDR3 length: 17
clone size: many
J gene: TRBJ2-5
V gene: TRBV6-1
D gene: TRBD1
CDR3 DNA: TGTGCCAGCAGCTTCGACAGGGCAGCTGGACGGATAGAGACCCAGTACTTC
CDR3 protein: CASSFDRAAGRIETQYF

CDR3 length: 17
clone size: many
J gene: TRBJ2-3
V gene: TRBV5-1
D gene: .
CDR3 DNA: TGCGCCAGCAGCTTGTGGAACAGCCAACCGAGCACAGATACGCAGTATTTT
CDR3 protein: CASSLWNSQPSTDTQYF

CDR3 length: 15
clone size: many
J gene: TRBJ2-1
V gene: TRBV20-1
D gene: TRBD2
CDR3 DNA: TGCAGTGCTAGATCCCTAGCGGGGAATGGGGATGAGCAGTTCTTC
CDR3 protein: CSARSLAGNGDEQFF

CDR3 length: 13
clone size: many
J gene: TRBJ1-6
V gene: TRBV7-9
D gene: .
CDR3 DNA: TGTGCCAGCAGGGGCCAGAATAATTCACCCCTCCACTTT
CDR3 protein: CASRGQNNSPLHF

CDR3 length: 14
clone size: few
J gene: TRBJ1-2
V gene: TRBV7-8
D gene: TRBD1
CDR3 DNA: TGTGCCAGCAGCTCACGCGGACAGGGCGGGGGCTACACCTTC
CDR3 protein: CASSSRGQGGGYTF

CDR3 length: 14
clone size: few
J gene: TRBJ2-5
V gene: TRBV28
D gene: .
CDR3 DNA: TGTGCCAGCAGTTTTGACGGGAGCGGAGAGACCCAGTACTTC
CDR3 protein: CASSFDGSGETQYF

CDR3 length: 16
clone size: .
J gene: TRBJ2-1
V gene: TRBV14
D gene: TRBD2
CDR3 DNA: TGTGCCAGCAGCCAAGGGCTAGCGGGGAGCTACAATGAGCAGTTCTTC
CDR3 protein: CASSQGLAGSYNEQFF

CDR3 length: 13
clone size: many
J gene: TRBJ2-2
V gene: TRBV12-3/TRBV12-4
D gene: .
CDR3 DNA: TGTGCCAGCACCATTTCTGGCACCGGGGAGCTGTTTTTT
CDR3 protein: CASTISGTGELFF

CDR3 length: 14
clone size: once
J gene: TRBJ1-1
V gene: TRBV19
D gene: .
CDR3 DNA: TGTGCCAGTAGCGCCACCAGGGAGAACTCTGAAGCTTTCTTT
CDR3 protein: CASSATRENSEAFF

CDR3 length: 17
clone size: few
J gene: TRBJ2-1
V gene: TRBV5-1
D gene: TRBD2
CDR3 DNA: TGCGCCAGCAGCTTGGTGGCCGGGACTAGCGGGGGCGATGAGCAGTTCTTC
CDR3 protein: CASSLVAGTSGGDEQFF